Shown below are 9 T cell receptor beta chains from a single sample sequenced in a study of T cells in Graves' hyperthyroidism and ophthalmopathy. Amplification of TCR beta CDR3 regions was performed using RNA transcripts as template. HTBI primers drove first-round RT-PCR of the TCR CDR3. TCRdb redid the calling of the multiplex PCR reads with MiXCR, one entry per CDR3 protein. The table lists roughly 400,000 distinct CDR3 sequences, over 12% of them singletons. Specimen: blood. These receptors originate from a man in his forties or fifties with Graves' ophthalmopathy.

This clonotype was detected many times. This chain connects TRBV12-3 or TRBV12-4 to TRBJ2-3; D not resolved. V lost 5 bases and J lost 2, with 14 bases in between. There are 15 residues in the CDR3. CDR3 amino acids: CASSPTNSYTDTQYF. CDR3 DNA sequence: TGTGCCAGCAGTCCGACAAACTCTTACACAGATACGCAGTATTTT.

The chain uses TRBV12-3 or TRBV12-4 and TRBJ2-1, with D perhaps assigned TRBD1 or TRBD2 (5 bases each). Trimming took off 1 base at V and 11 bases at J, with 6 bases between the two ends. The CDR3 is made up of 11 amino acids. The CDR3 protein is CASSLGGQQFF. CDR3 sequence (DNA): TGTGCCAGCAGTTTAGGGGGACAGCAGTTCTTC.

The table lists this clonotype with many counts. The J gene is TRBJ2-1, the V gene TRBV5-1; 14 bases align to TRBD2. V lost 3 bases, J lost 4 bases, and 15 bases stayed unmatched. Germline CDR1 reads SGHRS; CDR2 reads YFSETQ. This CDR3 is built from 20 residues. The CDR3 sequence is CASSWNMGLAGVGGYNEQFF. CDR3 sequence (DNA): TGCGCCAGCAGCTGGAATATGGGACTAGCGGGAGTGGGTGGATACAATGAGCAGTTCTTC.

This clonotype was counted ten times or more. This chain uses TRBV6-1 with TRBJ2-6; TRBD1 is a possible D gene (5 bases). V was shortened by 3 bases and J by 5 bases, with 8 bases between the two germline ends. CDR1 and CDR2 from the germline V gene are MNHNS and SASEGT. This CDR3 has 14 residues. The CDR3 coding sequence is TGTGCCAGCAGTGAGTCAGGGCGGGCCAACGTCCTGACTTTC. It is translated as CASSESGRANVLTF.

The chain joins TRBV5-5 to TRBJ1-2; the D gene is possibly TRBD1 (6 bases). CDR1 and CDR2 from the germline V gene are SGHKS and YYEKEE (reference sequence). The length of the CDR3 is 15 residues. V was cut by 4 bases and J by 7 bases, with 20 bases left in between. CDR3 in DNA: TGTGCCAGCAGCGGAATACAGGGCCCCAGGGGTGGCTACACCTTC. It translates to CASSGIQGPRGGYTF.

This clonotype showed up just a few times. The chain links TRBV4-2 to TRBJ1-3; D is perhaps TRBD1 (6 bases). Trimming removed 0 bases at V and 3 bases at J, with 12 bases between. Germline V gives CDR1 LGHNA, CDR2 YNFKEQ. The CDR3 loop spans 16 amino acids. Written as DNA, the CDR3 is TGTGCCAGCAGCCAAGACGGAGGGGGGCTTGGAAACACCATATATTTT. Its translation is CASSQDGGGLGNTIYF.

The table lists this clonotype with many counts. V and J are TRBV3-1 and TRBJ1-3, with D perhaps TRBD1 (6 bases). CDR3 size: 11 residues. Germline V lookup: CDR1 LGHDT, CDR2 YNNKEL (reference sequence). Between the trimmed V and J ends, which lost 8 bases and 4 bases, there was a span of 6 bases. The CDR3 region is CASQGGNTIYF. The DNA of the CDR3 is TGTGCCAGCCAGGGGGGAAACACCATATATTTT.

The table lists this clonotype with a few counts. This chain links TRBV19 with TRBJ2-2; D ambiguous. V lost 6 bases to trimming and J lost 4 bases, with 12 bases between them. Germline V gives CDR1 LNHDA, CDR2 SQIVND (reference sequence). CDR3 length: 14 residues. The CDR3 DNA follows: TGTGCCAGTAGAGAGTGGGAAGTCACCGGGGAGCTGTTTTTT. Translated, it gives CASREWEVTGELFF.

The sample holds many counts of this clonotype. The chain is built from TRBV3-1 and TRBJ2-1; 7 bases are shared with TRBD1. The trim removed 4 bases at V and 0 bases at J, leaving 0 bases unmatched. CDR1 is LGHDT and CDR2 is YNNKEL in the germline V gene (reference sequence). This CDR3 spans 14 amino acids. The CDR3 nucleotides are TGTGCCAGCAGCCGGACAGGCTCCTACAATGAGCAGTTCTTC. The encoded protein is CASSRTGSYNEQFF.